These 7 T cell receptor beta chains were all obtained from the same sample, sequenced in a study of blood T cell repertoires in COVID-19. Libraries were prepared by immunoSEQ multiplex PCR; TCRdb keeps only in-frame clonotypes and omits some of them. The table shows 100,000 to 150,000 clones, with more than 70% occurring only once. Input material: peripheral blood. The receptor source for this set is a woman aged 55-69 years with acute or convalescent COVID-19.

A few counts support this clone. CDR3 protein: CASSTTGWNGKLFF. The CDR3 DNA sequence: TGTGCCAGCAGTACGACAGGGTGGAACGGAAAACTGTTTTTT. This rearrangement joins TRBV6-5 to TRBJ1-4; 7 nucleotides align to TRBD1. The CDR3 runs to 14 residues. CDR1 and CDR2 from the germline V gene are MNHEY and SVGAGI. J was trimmed by 10 bases and V by 5 bases; bases with no gene match: 10.

The rearrangement uses TRBV14 and TRBJ2-5; D perhaps matches TRBD1 (6 bases). The CDR3 contains 14 residues. Per germline, CDR1 SGHDN and CDR2 FVKESK. V was shortened by 4 bases and J by 1 base, with 10 bases between the two germline ends. DNA of the CDR3: TGTGCCAGCAGCCTTCGACAGGCCCAAGAGACCCAGTACTTC. It yields the protein CASSLRQAQETQYF.

The V gene is TRBV30, the J gene TRBJ2-7; D possibly corresponds to TRBD1 (6 bases). Trimming took off 5 bases at V and 4 bases at J, with 9 bases between the two ends. Germline values: CDR1 GTSNPN, CDR2 SVGIG (reference sequence). The CDR3 contains 11 residues. This CDR3 reads CAWWTEYEQYF. The CDR3 DNA is TGTGCCTGGTGGACAGAGTACGAGCAGTACTTC.

The rearrangement uses TRBV28 and TRBJ2-1; 11 nucleotides align to TRBD2. CDR1 is MDHEN and CDR2 is SYDVKM in the germline V gene. The CDR3 covers 14 residues. The V and J ends lost 9 bases and 2 bases, in that order; junction bases with no gene match: 3. The CDR3 protein is CASETSGTYNEQFF. The CDR3 DNA reads as TGTGCCAGTGAGACTAGCGGGACCTACAATGAGCAGTTCTTC.

This clone was found once. The V and J genes are TRBV28 and TRBJ1-4; the D gene is possibly TRBD1 (6 bases). V was trimmed by 6 bases and J by 4 bases, leaving 12 bases between them. Germline CDR1 and CDR2: MDHEN and SYDVKM. This CDR3 spans 14 amino acids. CDR3 in amino acids: CASSLGQRNEKLFF. DNA for the CDR3: TGTGCCAGCAGCCTTGGACAGCGTAATGAAAAACTGTTTTTT.

Note on this clone: Sequence at one end of the junction differs from germline and may be a read error. This chain uses TRBV6-5 with TRBJ1-1; a weak D match, TRBD1 (5 bases). This CDR3 contains 14 residues. Germline V lookup: CDR1 MNHEY, CDR2 SVGAGI. The CDR3 region is CASSDSGGHTEAFF. Here the CDR3 DNA reads TGTGCCAGCAGTGACTCGGGGGGTCACACTGAAGCTTTCTTT.

This chain connects TRBV5-1 to TRBJ1-1; 7 bases match TRBD1. Germline assignment: CDR1 SGHRS and CDR2 YFSETQ. Germline trimming cut 7 bases from V and 1 base from J; bases unmatched to any gene: 7. This CDR3 comprises 14 residues. The CDR3 sequence is CASSRDSRNTEAFF. In DNA, the CDR3 is TGCGCCAGCTCCCGGGACAGCAGGAACACTGAAGCTTTCTTT.